This TCR beta chain was sequenced for a study of cytomegalovirus exposure and HLA in healthy donors. This clone has a single count. Researchers ran the PCR with 60 Vbeta and 13 Jbeta primers. Per the original data handling: In a later analysis, 75 million to 85 million unique TCR beta chains included roughly 11 million shared by two or more donors. TCRdb's copy holds only in-frame clones and misses some; the assay was immunoSEQ multiplex PCR. For V, J and clone size, that table is used; D and trimming come from the DNA. In the table there are roughly 190,000 clones, almost 80% of which are singletons. This clonotype was obtained from a woman under 30 in good health and CMV-seronegative. Material: PBMCs.

CDR3 in DNA: TGTGCCAGCAGCACAAACGGGGGTGGGCGCGGTGAGCAGTTCTTC. Amino acid sequence: CASSTNGGGRGEQFF. The V call is TRBV7-3, the J call TRBJ2-1, with D possibly being TRBD2 (6 bases). Trimming left V 5 bases short and J 9 bases short, with 20 bases between. Germline loops: CDR1 SGHTA, CDR2 FQGTGA. This CDR3 is built from 15 residues.